The entry below gives a single T cell receptor beta chain sequence along with its context. Its antigen has not been determined. No qualities accompany the bases; no much larger clone lies one base away. The data are from a study of CD8+CD57+ T cells in acquired aplastic anemia (dated by TCRdb to the late 2010s). Notes on the research overall: A mean of approximately 3 ug of DNA, ranging from about 0.19 to 30 ug, was extracted from sorted CD4+ and CD8+ cells. A CD8+CD57+ expansion meant a frequency higher than the mean frequency seen in healthy subjects.

The CDR3 runs 17 amino acids, cysteine and phenylalanine included. Just CDR3 DNA is preserved here, 51 bases in frame from base 1. V is clipped by 4 bases and J by 3 bases, and the sequence between their germline boundaries is 17 bases long. The germline V gene encodes CDR1 KGHDR and CDR2 SFDVKD. Patients chosen for sequencing had shown expansion of CD8+CD57+ cells by flow cytometry. Severe acquired aplastic anemia was diagnosed in all patients according to International Study of Aplastic Anemia and Agranulocytosis and Camitta criteria. No therapy had been received by the patients at the time of blood sampling. The study deep-sequenced TCR repertoires of sorted CD4+ and CD8+ blood T cells from severe aplastic anemia patients and healthy subjects. Patients were enrolled under clinicaltrials.gov protocols 00001620, 01623167, 00001397, 00071045, 00081523 and 00961064 in the USA. Ficoll-Paque density gradient centrifugation was used to isolate peripheral blood mononuclear cells. Before DNA was extracted, CD4+ and CD8+ T cells were sorted using either FACS or magnetic beads.

The study at large found these results: Roughly 29 CD8+ CDR3 sequences were found to be shared between patients and controls, but these sequences appeared to be highly expressed in patients and within the immunodominant clones of the patients. No significant difference in CD8+ Simpson's diversity was found between patients and healthy controls (P=0.060).

Genomic DNA served as template for TCR beta VDJ combination and CDR3 sequence profiling. An Illumina HiSeq 2000 was used for TCR repertoire sequencing. On the study's bioinformatics: Repertoire assessment relied on Simpson's diversity index, CDR3 size and DJ length profiles, and TRBV/TRBJ rearrangement plots. The most abundant DNA sequence in the deep sequencing data was taken as the immunodominant clone. CDR3 amino acid sequences were checked for sharing across subjects and were also compared against the VDJdb database and published repertoires. TCRdb reprocessing: public reads trimmed at Q25 with fastp, clones called with MiXCR, in-frame beta chains kept. Here each entry gathers all rows of one CDR3 protein and keeps the most common genes and DNA. These V and J calls derive from TCRdb rather than the authors' analysis. The sample data list approximately 80,000 distinct CDR3 sequences, and less than 85% of these were observed just once. The ten top clones hold roughly 80% of the sample.

Sequences were obtained from sorted CD4+, CD8+, or CD8+CD57+ T cells (not recorded which) from PBMCs. The chain is made from TRBV24-1 and TRBJ2-2; TRBD1 is a possible D gene, resting on 6 matching bases. This receptor was obtained from a human donor with aplastic anemia. The DNA sequence is TGTGCCACCAGTGACCGATACAGGGTTCCGGACACCGGGGAGCTGTTTTTT. The translation is CATSDRYRVPDTGELFF.